The clone carrying this T cell receptor beta chain came up a few times. Its target is not known. The sample comes from a study of regulatory T cells in long-lasting Graves disease. Study-level results: There was favoring of TRBV28, TRBJ1-2 and TRBJ2-5 in persistent disease.

V was pared by 6 bases and J by 5 bases, with 18 bases of the junction left unmatched. This CDR3 is 19 amino acids long. The V gene's germline CDR1 is SGHTA and CDR2 FQGTGA. Relying on iRepertoire HTBI primers and Arm-PCR of CDR3 regions, the team built TCR beta libraries. The authors' processing: The identification of approximately 62 TRBV and roughly 14 TRBJ segments was made across samples. TCRdb recomputed calls from the multiplex PCR reads with MiXCR, one row per CDR3 protein. It is TCRdb's table, rather than the study itself, that gives the V and J calls and clone size. The sample contains 400,000 to 500,000 distinct CDR3 sequences, about 15% of which appear only once. The time point here: newly diagnosed GD, antithyroid drugs for less than 3 months. The authors made the TCR library using RNA they extracted from PBMCs. This same sample was also taken into another study, of T cells in Graves' hyperthyroidism and ophthalmopathy. As that study records: Stable hyperthyroidism: no ophthalmopathy progression over 18 months of follow-up. RT-PCR in the first round (using the HTBI primer set) targeted the TCR CDR3.

The chain links TRBV7-3 to TRBJ2-2; 10 bases align to TRBD2. Sample: peripheral blood mononuclear cells (PBMCs), taken at new diagnosis, from a patient treated with antithyroid drugs. The source of this sequence is a woman in her thirties with Graves disease. CDR3 DNA: TGTGCCAGCAGTTTACGGGCGGGACTAGCGTCTCGGGGGACCGGGGAGCTGTTTTTT. Encoded protein: CASSLRAGLASRGTGELFF.